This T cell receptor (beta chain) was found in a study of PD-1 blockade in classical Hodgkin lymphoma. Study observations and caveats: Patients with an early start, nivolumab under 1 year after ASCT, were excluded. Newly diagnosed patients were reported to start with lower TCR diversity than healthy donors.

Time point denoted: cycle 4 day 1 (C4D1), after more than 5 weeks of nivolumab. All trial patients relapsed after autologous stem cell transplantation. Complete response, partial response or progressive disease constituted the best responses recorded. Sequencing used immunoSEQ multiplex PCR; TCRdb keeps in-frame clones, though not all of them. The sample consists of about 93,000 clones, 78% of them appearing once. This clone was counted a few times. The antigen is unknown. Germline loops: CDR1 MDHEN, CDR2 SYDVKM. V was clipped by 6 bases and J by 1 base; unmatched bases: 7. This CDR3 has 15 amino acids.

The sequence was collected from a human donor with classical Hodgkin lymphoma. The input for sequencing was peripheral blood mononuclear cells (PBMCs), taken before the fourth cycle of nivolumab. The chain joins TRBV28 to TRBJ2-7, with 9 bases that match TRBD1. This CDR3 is CASSRRDRDSYEQYF. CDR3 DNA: TGTGCCAGCAGCCGCCGGGACAGGGATTCCTACGAGCAGTACTTC.